These 32 T cell receptor beta chains were sequenced from one sample in a study of neurological immune-mediated disorders. Via MiXCR, TCRdb re-called the 5' RACE reads, giving one row per CDR3 protein. There are about 78,000 distinct CDR3 sequences in the sample; roughly 4.7% occur only once, and roughly 2.2% lies in the top ten. Material: PBMCs. These receptors came from a woman younger than 45 with multiple sclerosis.

This clonotype was recorded at least ten times. The chain links TRBV10-3 to TRBJ2-3; possibly TRBD2 for D (6 bases). This CDR3 contains 15 residues. Looked up from germline, CDR1 is ENHRY and CDR2 is SYGVKD. V dropped 0 bases and J dropped 8 bases, with 15 bases sitting between them. Here the CDR3 reads CAISESSTSYGTQYF. The CDR3 DNA sequence: TGTGCCATCAGTGAGTCGAGTACTAGCTACGGTACGCAGTATTTT.

In this sample, this clonotype turned up many times. The chain couples TRBV20-1 to TRBJ1-1; D gene ambiguous. Germline V CDR1 and CDR2: DFQATT, SNEGSKA (reference sequence). V lost 6 bases and J 0 bases, leaving 11 bases between the germline ends. The CDR3 contains 13 residues. CDR3 coding DNA: TGCAGTGCCCTCCGGGGATTGAACACTGAAGCTTTCTTT. Translated: CSALRGLNTEAFF.

There are many counts of this clonotype. The chain has TRBV5-1 and TRBJ2-2; 9 bases align to TRBD2. The CDR3 sequence is 16 residues long. Trimming took 0 bases from V and 0 from J; bases not matched to a gene: 0. Germline loops: CDR1 SGHRS, CDR2 YFSETQ. The CDR3 protein is CASSLERGANTGELFF. DNA of the CDR3: TGCGCCAGCAGCTTGGAGCGGGGGGCGAACACCGGGGAGCTGTTTTTT.

This clonotype was counted at least ten times. This CDR3 is CATSDSGQSNQPQHF. The CDR3 nucleotides read TGTGCCACCAGTGATAGTGGACAGTCCAATCAGCCCCAGCATTTT. The rearrangement links TRBV24-1 to TRBJ1-5, with a weak D call TRBD1 (6 bases). This CDR3 has 15 amino acids. CDR1 KGHDR and CDR2 SFDVKD come from the germline V gene. Trimming stripped 3 bases from V and 3 bases from J, with 11 bases between.

This clonotype was detected ten times or more. The chain joins TRBV5-1 to TRBJ2-1; 9 bases agree with TRBD2. J lost 6 bases, V lost 4 bases, and 8 bases had no gene match. The germline CDR1 and CDR2 sequences are SGHRS and YFSETQ. The CDR3 consists of 15 residues. CDR3 in amino acids: CASSPQGLAGNEQFF. The CDR3, as DNA: TGCGCCAGCAGCCCCCAGGGACTAGCCGGCAATGAGCAGTTCTTC.

The gene calls are TRBV20-1 and TRBJ1-4; D gene unclear. The CDR3 runs 11 residues. V lost 6 bases to trimming and J lost 12 bases, with 14 bases between them. In germline, CDR1 is DFQATT, CDR2 SNEGSKA (reference sequence). This CDR3 is CSAPDGEQLFF. The DNA of the CDR3 is TGCAGTGCCCCTGACGGAGAACAACTGTTTTTT.

This chain connects TRBV20-1 to TRBJ1-3; 8 positions match TRBD1. The CDR3 has 14 amino acids. Looked up from germline, CDR1 is DFQATT and CDR2 is SNEGSKA (reference sequence). The ends lost 1 base at V and 8 bases at J; junction bases unmatched: 7. The CDR3 region has the DNA TGCAGTGCTAGAGGAGCGCAGGGGGCAGACACCATATATTTT. This sequence encodes CSARGAQGADTIYF.

The gene calls are TRBV9 and TRBJ2-3; 7 bases align to TRBD2. There are 15 residues in the CDR3. Per germline, CDR1 SGDLS and CDR2 YYNGEE. V gave up 5 bases and J gave up 3 bases; unmatched junction bases: 9. This CDR3 is CASSRDSGRTDTQYF. Written as DNA, the CDR3 is TGTGCCAGCAGTCGTGATAGCGGGCGGACAGATACGCAGTATTTT.

V and J are TRBV5-1 and TRBJ2-5; 8 bases align to TRBD1. The CDR3 covers 13 residues. From germline, CDR1 is SGHRS and CDR2 YFSETQ. With 2 bases clipped from V and 5 bases from J, the junction kept 2 bases outside the gene matches. CDR3 loop: CASSLRTGETQYF. The DNA for the CDR3 is TGCGCCAGCAGCTTACGGACAGGGGAGACCCAGTACTTC.

The chain recombines TRBV3-1 with TRBJ2-1; 7 bases match TRBD2. Looked up from germline, CDR1 is LGHDT and CDR2 is YNNKEL (reference sequence). This CDR3 has 14 residues. With 6 bases clipped from V and 0 bases from J, the junction kept 2 bases outside the gene matches. The CDR3 bases are TGTGCCAGCAGTAGGACTAGCTCCTACAATGAGCAGTTCTTC. Protein sequence: CASSRTSSYNEQFF.

This clonotype came up many times. The chain uses TRBV20-1 and TRBJ2-2, with 7 bases lining up with TRBD2. The length of the CDR3 is 15 residues. Germline assignment: CDR1 DFQATT and CDR2 SNEGSKA (reference sequence). J gave up 4 bases and V 0 bases, and 5 bases lay outside the gene matches. The CDR3 here is CSAREASGITGELFF. The DNA for the CDR3 is TGCAGTGCTAGAGAGGCTAGCGGAATCACCGGGGAGCTGTTTTTT.

This clonotype was recorded many times. J is TRBJ2-1 and V is TRBV20-1; D is uncertain. The CDR3 covers 11 residues. Germline V gene data show CDR1 as DFQATT and CDR2 as SNEGSKA (reference sequence). Trimming took off 2 bases at V and 6 bases at J, with 5 bases between the two ends. The CDR3 reads CSARKVNEQFF. The CDR3 nucleotides read TGCAGTGCTAGAAAAGTCAATGAGCAGTTCTTC.

This clonotype was observed many times. This chain joins TRBV12-3 or TRBV12-4 and TRBJ2-1; either TRBD1 or TRBD2 may supply D (5 bases each). The CDR3 loop spans 15 amino acids. V gave up 5 bases and J gave up 9 bases, with 20 bases separating them. This CDR3 is CASSQTGTPISEQFF. CDR3 nucleotide sequence: TGTGCCAGCAGTCAAACCGGGACCCCCATTAGTGAGCAGTTCTTC.

This clonotype has ten or more counts. The chain employs TRBV20-1 and TRBJ2-5, with TRBD1 as a possible D gene (5 bases). Germline assignment: CDR1 DFQATT and CDR2 SNEGSKA (reference sequence). This CDR3 is built from 13 residues. V was shortened by 3 bases and J by 1 base, with 9 bases between the two germline ends. CDR3 sequence: CSASDSPQETQYF. In DNA, the CDR3 is TGCAGTGCTAGTGACAGCCCCCAAGAGACCCAGTACTTC.

This clonotype was picked up many times. The V and J genes are TRBV6-6 and TRBJ2-7, with TRBD1 matching 10 bases. With V trimmed by 5 bases and J by 2 bases, 9 bases remained unmatched. The CDR3 runs to 16 residues. Germline V CDR1 and CDR2: MNHNY, SVGAGI (reference sequence). CDR3 loop: CASSRPPDRGTYEQYF. The CDR3 region has the DNA TGTGCCAGCAGTCGGCCCCCGGACAGGGGGACCTACGAGCAGTACTTC.

This clonotype was seen repeatedly, ten times or more. V and J are TRBV10-3 and TRBJ2-6; a possible D gene is TRBD1 (6 bases). There are 17 residues in the CDR3. Per germline, CDR1 ENHRY and CDR2 SYGVKD. With 3 bases removed from V and 3 bases from J, the gap between germline ends came to 15 bases. In nucleotides, the CDR3 is TGTGCCATCAGTGACGGGACACGCTCCGGTGGGGCCAACGTCCTGACTTTC. Its protein product is CAISDGTRSGGANVLTF.

In this sample, this clonotype turned up many times. This chain connects TRBV5-1 to TRBJ2-1, with TRBD2 matching over 13 bases. The V gene's germline CDR1 is SGHRS and CDR2 YFSETQ. This CDR3 contains 18 residues. V gave up 2 bases and J gave up 6 bases; unmatched junction bases: 11. This CDR3 is CASSFPISGTSGINEQFF. CDR3 in DNA: TGCGCCAGCAGCTTCCCCATTTCGGGGACTAGCGGGATCAATGAGCAGTTCTTC.

The V gene is TRBV7-2, the J gene TRBJ1-4, with no clear D. The V end lost 0 bases, the J end lost 8 bases, and 13 bases lay between the germline ends. This CDR3 region has 15 residues. The germline gives CDR1 SGHTA, CDR2 FQGNSA. CDR3 DNA: TGTGCCAGCAGCTTAGCATGGTCCATAGGGGAAAAACTGTTTTTT. Translated, it gives CASSLAWSIGEKLFF.

This clonotype showed up many times. The rearrangement joins TRBV12-3 or TRBV12-4 to TRBJ2-2; 10 bases fit TRBD1. Trimming cost V 7 bases and J 7 bases; bases outside gene matches: 12. The CDR3 is 16 amino acids. The CDR3 here is CASTDPRTGGIGELFF. CDR3 sequence (DNA): TGTGCCAGCACCGACCCCCGGACAGGGGGAATCGGGGAGCTGTTTTTT.

The sample holds many counts of this clonotype. The V gene is TRBV5-1, the J gene TRBJ2-7; 8 bases fit TRBD2. With 4 bases clipped from V and 1 base from J, the junction kept 4 bases outside the gene matches. The CDR3 covers 14 residues. Germline CDR1 and CDR2: SGHRS and YFSETQ. Here the CDR3 reads CASSRLASSYEQYF. In DNA form, the CDR3 reads TGCGCCAGCAGCCGACTAGCGTCTTCCTACGAGCAGTACTTC.

This clonotype was recorded many times. The genes are TRBV13 and TRBJ1-2; 9 bases align to TRBD1. The ends lost 8 bases at V and 8 bases at J; junction bases unmatched: 9. The CDR3 totals 13 residues. Germline loops: CDR1 PRHDT, CDR2 FYEKMQ (reference sequence). The CDR3 reads CASDRGQGYGYTF. The CDR3 bases are TGTGCCAGCGACCGGGGACAGGGTTACGGCTACACCTTC.

This clonotype was found many times. The chain is built from TRBV12-3 or TRBV12-4 and TRBJ2-3; D is perhaps TRBD2 (6 bases). The CDR3 sequence is 14 residues long. Deletions cut 6 bases from V and 5 bases from J, with 15 bases between. The CDR3: CASRAGPYLDTQYF. CDR3 in DNA: TGTGCCAGCAGGGCGGGGCCTTATTTAGATACGCAGTATTTT.

This clonotype was seen a few times. The V and J genes are TRBV12-3 or TRBV12-4 and TRBJ1-4; the D gene is possibly TRBD1 (6 bases). V dropped 3 bases and J dropped 7 bases, with 12 bases sitting between them. This CDR3 is built from 14 residues. In DNA, the CDR3 is TGTGCCAGCAGTTTTGGGACACCTTTTGAAAAACTGTTTTTT. Translation: CASSFGTPFEKLFF.

This clonotype was found many times. The chain recombines TRBV28 with TRBJ2-2; no clear D. CDR3 length equals 17 residues. Per the germline V gene, CDR1 is MDHEN and CDR2 is SYDVKM. The V end was cut by 4 bases, the J end by 4 bases, with 19 bases between. CDR3 sequence: CASSSRDIPLSTGELFF. CDR3 DNA: TGTGCCAGCAGTTCGCGAGATATACCCCTTTCCACCGGGGAGCTGTTTTTT.

This clonotype appeared many times. This chain connects TRBV20-1 to TRBJ2-3; 7 nucleotides agree with TRBD2. Trimming took 1 base from V and 4 from J; bases not matched to a gene: 2. The length of the CDR3 is 13 residues. Germline assignment: CDR1 DFQATT and CDR2 SNEGSKA (reference sequence). DNA for the CDR3: TGCAGTGCTAGAGGAGCGGGGCCAGATACGCAGTATTTT. Encoded protein: CSARGAGPDTQYF.

In its sample, this clonotype was seen many times. V gene TRBV5-1 combines with J gene TRBJ2-1; either TRBD1 or TRBD2 may fit D (5 bases each). Germline values: CDR1 SGHRS, CDR2 YFSETQ. V was cut by 4 bases and J by 4 bases, with 18 bases left in between. The length of the CDR3 is 16 residues. The CDR3 is CASSPGTPAGYNEQFF. The CDR3 DNA follows: TGCGCCAGCAGCCCAGGGACCCCCGCGGGTTACAATGAGCAGTTCTTC.

The table lists this clonotype with a few counts. The chain joins TRBV6-6 to TRBJ2-7; the D gene is possibly TRBD2 (5 bases). CDR3 size: 14 residues. Per the germline V gene, CDR1 is MNHNY and CDR2 is SVGAGI (reference sequence). The V end was cut by 2 bases, the J end by 3 bases, with 11 bases between. CDR3 in amino acids: CASSYLRRGYEQYF. For the CDR3, the DNA is TGTGCCAGCAGTTACCTTCGTCGGGGCTACGAGCAGTACTTC.

There are a few counts of this clonotype. A much larger clone lies a single base off, so this may be a read error. The J gene is TRBJ2-7, the V gene TRBV20-1, with D unclear. The CDR3 is 11 residues long. The V gene's germline CDR1 is DFQATT and CDR2 SNEGSKA (reference sequence). Deletions cut 0 bases from V and 7 bases from J, with 7 bases between. CDR3 residues: CSARDRKEQYF. The CDR3 nucleotides are TGCAGTGCTAGAGATCGAAAAGAGCAGTACTTC.

This clonotype was found a few times. The chain uses TRBV3-1 and TRBJ2-3, with D maybe TRBD1 (5 bases). Germline CDR1 reads LGHDT; CDR2 reads YNNKEL (reference sequence). Between the trimmed V and J ends, which lost 0 bases and 3 bases, there was a span of 10 bases. There are 15 residues in the CDR3. The CDR3 sequence: CASSQEAKGTDTQYF. CDR3 DNA sequence: TGTGCCAGCAGCCAAGAAGCCAAGGGGACAGATACGCAGTATTTT.

Ten or more counts support this clonotype. The chain has TRBV20-1 and TRBJ1-2, with TRBD1 matching over 7 bases. Trimming cost V 1 base and J 6 bases; bases outside gene matches: 8. The CDR3 has 14 amino acids. CDR1 DFQATT and CDR2 SNEGSKA come from the germline V gene (reference sequence). The CDR3 sequence: CSARVTGVEDGYTF. CDR3 nucleotide sequence: TGCAGTGCTAGAGTCACAGGGGTTGAGGATGGCTACACCTTC.

This chain connects TRBV20-1 to TRBJ2-4, with a weak D call TRBD2 (6 bases). The germline V gene encodes CDR1 DFQATT and CDR2 SNEGSKA (reference sequence). The CDR3 has 13 amino acids. Trimming cost V 8 bases and J 6 bases, with 17 bases left between them. This chain's CDR3 is CSQPGPEGNIQYF. The CDR3 nucleotides read TGCAGTCAACCGGGCCCGGAGGGAAACATTCAGTACTTC.

This clonotype was seen ten or more times. The V and J genes are TRBV5-1 and TRBJ1-2, with D hard to call. The V and J ends lost 0 bases and 2 bases respectively, with 11 bases between them. Looked up from germline, CDR1 is SGHRS and CDR2 is YFSETQ. This CDR3 spans 15 amino acids. This CDR3 reads CASSLVNNRNYGYTF. As DNA, the CDR3 is TGCGCCAGCAGCTTGGTCAACAACCGGAACTATGGCTACACCTTC. The entire variable domain, with the rest obtained from reference TRBV5-1 and TRBJ1-2, is as follows: KAGVTQTPRYLIKTRGQQVTLSCSPISGHRSVSWYQQTPGQGLQFLFEYFSETQRNKGNFPGRFSGRQFSNSRSEMNVSTLELGDSALYLCASSLVNNRNYGYTFGSGTRLTVV.